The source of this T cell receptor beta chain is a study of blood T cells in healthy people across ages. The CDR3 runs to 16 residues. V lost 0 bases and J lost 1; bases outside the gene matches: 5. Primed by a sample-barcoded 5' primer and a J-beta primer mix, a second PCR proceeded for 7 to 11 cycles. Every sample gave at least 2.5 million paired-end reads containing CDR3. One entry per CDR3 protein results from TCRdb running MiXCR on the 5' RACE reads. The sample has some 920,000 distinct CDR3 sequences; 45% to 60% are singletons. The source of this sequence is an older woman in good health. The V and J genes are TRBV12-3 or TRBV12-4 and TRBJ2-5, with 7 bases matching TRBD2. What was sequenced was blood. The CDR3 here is CASSLATREIQETQYF. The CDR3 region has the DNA TGTGCCAGCAGTTTAGCGACGCGGGAGATCCAAGAGACCCAGTACTTC.